The entry that follows covers one TCR beta chain sequence. The sample comes from a study of OX40 agonist ivuxolimab in advanced cancers. CDR1 and CDR2 (germline): SGDLS, YYNGEE. With 3 bases removed from V and 6 bases from J, the gap between germline ends came to 9 bases. This CDR3 comprises 12 residues. Sequenced by immunoSEQ multiplex PCR; TCRdb stores in-frame clones only, minus some. The sample consists of tens of thousands of clones, 90% to 95% of them appearing once. The TCR sequence derives from an adult with an advanced solid tumor such as melanoma, head and neck, liver or kidney cancer. This chain uses TRBV9 with TRBJ1-1, with a weak D call TRBD1 (6 bases). The material sequenced was CD4+ or CD8+ T cells sorted from blood, taken in a trial of the OX40 agonist ivuxolimab. CDR3 nucleotide sequence: TGTGCCAGCAGCGCGCAGGGGTCTGAAGCTTTCTTT. Translation: CASSAQGSEAFF.